The entry below gives a single T cell receptor (beta chain) sequence along with its context. Clones were read by immunoSEQ multiplex PCR, and TCRdb kept only the in-frame ones, dropping some. The table includes over 45,000 clones, roughly three quarters detected once. Indicated time point: baseline pretreatment blood. Treatment: 15 Gy SBRT to primary tumor, nephrectomy 4 weeks later. After SBRT, blood was collected at 2 and 4 weeks, plus baseline. Clear cell pathology was present in this patient's renal cell carcinoma. Trimming stripped 8 bases from V and 0 bases from J, with 16 bases between. The CDR3 sequence is 15 residues long. Per the germline V gene, CDR1 is LNHDA and CDR2 is SQIVND (reference sequence). These data are taken from a study of radiation and T cells in renal cell carcinoma.

This sequence joins TRBV19 and TRBJ1-1; unclear D gene. The sequenced sample was blood, obtained from a patient whose treatment included radiotherapy and nephrectomy. The TCR originated in a man aged 55 to 69 with renal cell carcinoma. As DNA, the CDR3 is TGTGCCAGTCAGGCCCTCAGCCTTCTGAACACTGAAGCTTTCTTT. It specifies CASQALSLLNTEAFF.